This passage covers 11 T cell receptor beta chains from one sample sequenced in a study of T cell responses to AZD1222 COVID-19 vaccine. Libraries were prepared by immunoSEQ multiplex PCR; TCRdb keeps only in-frame clonotypes and omits some of them. The repertoire includes around 140,000 clones, about nine tenths of them detected once, and approximately 0.98% sits in the top ten. This specimen consisted of peripheral blood, obtained 28 days after the second AZD1222 dose. Source of these receptors: an adult who received the AZD1222 COVID-19 vaccine.

This chain connects TRBV28 to TRBJ1-2; D gene unclear. V lost 5 bases and J 8 bases, leaving 9 bases between the germline ends. The CDR3 runs 11 residues. Germline V lookup: CDR1 MDHEN, CDR2 SYDVKM. The CDR3 sequence is CASSPPPGYTF. The DNA for the CDR3 is TGTGCCAGCAGTCCTCCTCCGGGCTACACCTTC.

This CDR3 is CASSNSGTKETQYF. In nucleotides, the CDR3 is TGTGCCAGCAGTAACAGCGGGACGAAAGAGACCCAGTACTTC. The chain employs TRBV28 and TRBJ2-5, with 7 bases fitting TRBD2. Germline V CDR1 and CDR2: MDHEN, SYDVKM. There are 14 residues in the CDR3. The junction had 6 bases not matched to a gene; V was cut back by 5 bases and J by 3 bases. Full variable domain (remainder filled in from reference TRBV28 and TRBJ2-5): DVKVTQSSRYLVKRTGEKVFLECVQDMDHENMFWYRQDPGLGLRLIYFSYDVKMKEKGDIPEGYSVSREKKERFSLILESASTNQTSMYLCASSNSGTKETQYFGPGTRLLVL.

V usage is TRBV24-1 and J usage is TRBJ1-2; tentatively, D is TRBD1 (6 bases). V was cut by 3 bases and J by 8 bases, with 9 bases left in between. Germline CDR1 and CDR2: KGHDR and SFDVKD. The CDR3 runs to 12 residues. The CDR3 bases are TGTGCCACCAGTGATCTCAGGGGAGGCTACACCTTC. Its protein product is CATSDLRGGYTF.

V usage is TRBV10-3 and J usage is TRBJ2-7, with D perhaps given as TRBD1 or TRBD2 (6 bases each). The CDR3 contains 13 residues. Trimming took off 6 bases at V and 5 bases at J, with 14 bases between the two ends. Germline V lookup: CDR1 ENHRY, CDR2 SYGVKD. CDR3 nucleotide sequence: TGTGCCATCAGCCCCGGGGGCCCAGACGAGCAGTACTTC. This encodes CAISPGGPDEQYF.

The chain carries TRBV19 and TRBJ2-3, with 9 nucleotides matching TRBD2. Germline values: CDR1 LNHDA, CDR2 SQIVND (reference sequence). The CDR3 runs 14 residues. V shed 5 bases, J shed 2 bases, and the junction held 2 bases outside the gene matches. CDR3 residues: CASSLAGLTDTQYF. The CDR3 coding sequence is TGTGCCAGTAGTCTAGCGGGGCTCACAGATACGCAGTATTTT.

V and J are TRBV19 and TRBJ1-1; a possible D gene is TRBD1 (6 bases). Trimming pared 8 bases from V and 0 bases from J, leaving 10 bases between. In germline, CDR1 is LNHDA, CDR2 SQIVND (reference sequence). The CDR3 covers 13 residues. CDR3 residues: CASLDRLNTEAFF. CDR3 in DNA: TGTGCCAGTTTAGACAGGCTGAACACTGAAGCTTTCTTT.

This clone was detected only once. CDR3 amino acids: CASSKEGREQYF. The CDR3 coding sequence is TGTGCCAGCAGCAAAGAGGGTCGCGAGCAGTACTTC. The rearrangement uses TRBV5-4 and TRBJ2-7; TRBD2 might be the D (5 bases). Trimming pared 4 bases from V and 6 bases from J, leaving 11 bases between. The length of the CDR3 is 12 residues. Germline CDR1 reads SGHNT; CDR2 reads YYREEE (reference sequence).

The V and J genes are TRBV30 and TRBJ2-3, with D perhaps matching TRBD1 (6 bases). V was trimmed by 2 bases and J by 5 bases, leaving 14 bases between them. This CDR3 contains 14 residues. Germline CDR1 reads GTSNPN; CDR2 reads SVGIG (reference sequence). CDR3 residues: CAWSLLVRGDTQYF. In DNA form, the CDR3 reads TGTGCCTGGAGTTTACTAGTCAGGGGAGATACGCAGTATTTT.

This clone was observed a few times. The V call is TRBV7-7, the J call TRBJ2-1; 7 bases map to TRBD2. The ends lost 5 bases at V and 5 bases at J; junction bases unmatched: 9. This CDR3 is 15 amino acids long. Germline assignment: CDR1 SSHAT and CDR2 FNYEAQ (reference sequence). This chain's CDR3 is CASSRTIAGNNEQFF. The CDR3 coding sequence is TGTGCCAGCAGCCGGACTATAGCGGGTAACAATGAGCAGTTCTTC.

This chain uses TRBV4-1 with TRBJ2-6; D call uncertain. The CDR3 contains 12 residues. CDR1 is MGHRA, CDR2 YSYEKL, per germline. V was trimmed by 7 bases and J by 13 bases, leaving 14 bases between them. As DNA, the CDR3 is TGCGCCAGCAATAGTCCAACAGAAGTCCTGACTTTC. This gives the protein CASNSPTEVLTF.

The chain couples TRBV6-6 to TRBJ1-2; D remains unclear. The germline gives CDR1 MNHNY, CDR2 SVGAGI (reference sequence). Trimming left V 7 bases short and J 3 bases short, with 15 bases between. The CDR3 has 14 amino acids. The CDR3 here is CASIQNSVDYGYTF. The CDR3 bases are TGTGCCAGCATCCAAAACAGTGTGGACTATGGCTACACCTTC.